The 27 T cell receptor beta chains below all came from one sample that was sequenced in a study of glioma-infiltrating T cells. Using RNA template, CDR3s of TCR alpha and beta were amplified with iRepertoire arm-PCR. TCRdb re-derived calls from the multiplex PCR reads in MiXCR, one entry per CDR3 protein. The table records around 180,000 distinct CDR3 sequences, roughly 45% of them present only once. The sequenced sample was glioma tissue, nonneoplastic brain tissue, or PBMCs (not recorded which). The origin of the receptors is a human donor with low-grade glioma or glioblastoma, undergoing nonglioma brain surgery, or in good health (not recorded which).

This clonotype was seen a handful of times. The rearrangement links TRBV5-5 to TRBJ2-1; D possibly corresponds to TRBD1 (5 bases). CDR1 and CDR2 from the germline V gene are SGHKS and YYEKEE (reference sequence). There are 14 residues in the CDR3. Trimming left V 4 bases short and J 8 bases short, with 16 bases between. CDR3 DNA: TGTGCCAGCAGCCCGAACTTCGCAGGGTATGAGCAGTTCTTC. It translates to CASSPNFAGYEQFF.

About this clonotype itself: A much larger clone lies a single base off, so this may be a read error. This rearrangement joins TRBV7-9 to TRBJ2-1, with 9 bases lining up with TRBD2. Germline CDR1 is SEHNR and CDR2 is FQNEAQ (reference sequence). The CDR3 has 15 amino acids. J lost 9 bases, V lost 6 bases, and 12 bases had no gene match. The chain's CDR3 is CASSFSGSRSVEQFF. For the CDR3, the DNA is TGTGCCAGCAGTTTTAGCGGGAGTAGATCGGTTGAGCAGTTCTTC. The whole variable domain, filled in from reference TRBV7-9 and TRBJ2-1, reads DTGVSQNPRHKITKRGQNVTFRCDPISEHNRLYWYRQTLGQGPEFLTYFQNEAQLEKSRLLSDRFSAERPKGSFSTLEIQRTEQGDSAMYLCASSFSGSRSVEQFFGPGTRLTVL.

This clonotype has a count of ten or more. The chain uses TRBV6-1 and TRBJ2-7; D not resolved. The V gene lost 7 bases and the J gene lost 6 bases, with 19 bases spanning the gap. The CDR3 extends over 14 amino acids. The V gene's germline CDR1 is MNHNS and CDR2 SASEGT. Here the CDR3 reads CASIIMGGTGEQYF. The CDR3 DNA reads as TGTGCCAGCATTATAATGGGTGGAACCGGCGAGCAGTACTTC.

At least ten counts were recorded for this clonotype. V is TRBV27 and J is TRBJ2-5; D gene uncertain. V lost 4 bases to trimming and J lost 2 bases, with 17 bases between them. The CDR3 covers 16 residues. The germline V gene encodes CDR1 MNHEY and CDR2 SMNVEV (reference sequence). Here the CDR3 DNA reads TGTGCCAGCAGTTCAACATGGGGTCTAATGCAAGAGACCCAGTACTTC. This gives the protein CASSSTWGLMQETQYF.

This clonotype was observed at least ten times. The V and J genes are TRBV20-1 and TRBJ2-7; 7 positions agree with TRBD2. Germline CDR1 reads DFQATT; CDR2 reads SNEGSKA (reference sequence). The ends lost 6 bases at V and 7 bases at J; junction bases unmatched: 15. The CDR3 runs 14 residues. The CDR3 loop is CSALPLAGLREQYF. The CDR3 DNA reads TGCAGTGCCCTCCCCTTAGCGGGCCTCAGAGAGCAGTACTTC.

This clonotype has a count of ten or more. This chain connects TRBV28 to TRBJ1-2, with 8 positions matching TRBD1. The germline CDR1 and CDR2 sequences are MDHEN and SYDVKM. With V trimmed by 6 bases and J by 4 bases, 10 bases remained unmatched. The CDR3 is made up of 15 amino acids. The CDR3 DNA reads TGTGCCAGCAGCAACATACAGGGGGATGTCTATGGCTACACCTTC. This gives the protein CASSNIQGDVYGYTF.

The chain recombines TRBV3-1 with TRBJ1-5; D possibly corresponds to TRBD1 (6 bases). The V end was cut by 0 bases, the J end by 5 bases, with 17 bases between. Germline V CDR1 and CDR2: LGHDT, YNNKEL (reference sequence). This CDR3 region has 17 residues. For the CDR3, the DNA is TGTGCCAGCAGCCAAGATCCCGGCCAGGGGTTGGATCAGCCCCAGCATTTT. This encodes CASSQDPGQGLDQPQHF.

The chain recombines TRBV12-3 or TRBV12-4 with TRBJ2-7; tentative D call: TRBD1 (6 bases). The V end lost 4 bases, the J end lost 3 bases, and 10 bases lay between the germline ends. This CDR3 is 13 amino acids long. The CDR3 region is CASSSDRLYEQYF. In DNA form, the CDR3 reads TGTGCCAGCAGTTCGGACAGACTCTACGAGCAGTACTTC.

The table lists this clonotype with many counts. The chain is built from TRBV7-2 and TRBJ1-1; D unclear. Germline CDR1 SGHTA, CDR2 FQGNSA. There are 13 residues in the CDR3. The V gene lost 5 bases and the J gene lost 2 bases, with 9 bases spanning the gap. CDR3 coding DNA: TGTGCCAGCAGCAGCTTAGTTAACACTGAAGCTTTCTTT. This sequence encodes CASSSLVNTEAFF. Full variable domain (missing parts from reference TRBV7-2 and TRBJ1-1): GAGVSQSPSNKVTEKGKDVELRCDPISGHTALYWYRQSLGQGLEFLIYFQGNSAPDKSGLPSDRFSAERTGGSVSTLTIQRTQQEDSAVYLCASSSLVNTEAFFGQGTRLTVV.

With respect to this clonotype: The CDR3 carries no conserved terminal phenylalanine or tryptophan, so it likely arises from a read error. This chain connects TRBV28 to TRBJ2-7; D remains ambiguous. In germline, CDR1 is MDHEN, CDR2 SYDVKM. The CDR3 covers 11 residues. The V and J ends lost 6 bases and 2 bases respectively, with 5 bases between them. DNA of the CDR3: TGTGCCAGCAGCTCCCCCTACGAGCAGTACTTA. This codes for CASSSPYEQYL.

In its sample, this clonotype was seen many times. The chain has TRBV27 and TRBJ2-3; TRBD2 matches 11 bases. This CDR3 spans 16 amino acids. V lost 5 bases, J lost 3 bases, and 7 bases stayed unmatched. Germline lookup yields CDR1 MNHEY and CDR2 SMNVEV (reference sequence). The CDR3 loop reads CASSMLAGGMTDTQYF. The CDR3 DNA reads TGTGCCAGCAGTATGCTAGCGGGAGGTATGACAGATACGCAGTATTTT.

Here the CDR3 reads CNDMVVDRSEAFF. Here the CDR3 DNA reads TGCAATGATATGGTGGTTGACAGGTCTGAAGCTTTCTTT. The chain couples TRBV20-1 to TRBJ1-1, with D tentatively TRBD1 (6 bases). The CDR3 has 13 amino acids. Germline-derived CDR1 and CDR2 are DFQATT and SNEGSKA (reference sequence).

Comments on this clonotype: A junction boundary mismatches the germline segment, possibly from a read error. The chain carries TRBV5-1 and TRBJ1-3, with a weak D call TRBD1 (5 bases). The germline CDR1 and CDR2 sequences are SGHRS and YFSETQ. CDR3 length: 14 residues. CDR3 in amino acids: CASSPTVSRNTIYF. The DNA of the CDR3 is TGCGCCAGCAGCCCGACAGTCTCTCGAAACACCATATATTTT.

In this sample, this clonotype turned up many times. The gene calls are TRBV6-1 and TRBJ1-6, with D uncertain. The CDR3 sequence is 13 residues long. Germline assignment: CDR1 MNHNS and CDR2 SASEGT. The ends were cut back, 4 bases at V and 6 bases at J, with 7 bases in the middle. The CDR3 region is CASSGRINSPLHF. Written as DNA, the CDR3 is TGTGCCAGCAGTGGCAGGATTAATTCACCCCTCCACTTT.

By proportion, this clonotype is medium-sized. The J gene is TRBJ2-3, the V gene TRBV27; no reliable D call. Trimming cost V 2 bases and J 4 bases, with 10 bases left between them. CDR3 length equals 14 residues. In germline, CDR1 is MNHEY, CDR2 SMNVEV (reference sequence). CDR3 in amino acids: CASSLNGPPDTQYF. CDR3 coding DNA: TGTGCCAGCAGTTTAAACGGCCCCCCAGATACGCAGTATTTT.

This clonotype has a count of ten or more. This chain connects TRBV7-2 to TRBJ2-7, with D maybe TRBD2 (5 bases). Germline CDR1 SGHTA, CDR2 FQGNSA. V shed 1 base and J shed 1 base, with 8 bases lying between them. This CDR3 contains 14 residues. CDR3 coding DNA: TGTGCCAGCAGCTTAGTGAGGGTTTCCTACGAGCAGTACTTC. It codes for CASSLVRVSYEQYF.

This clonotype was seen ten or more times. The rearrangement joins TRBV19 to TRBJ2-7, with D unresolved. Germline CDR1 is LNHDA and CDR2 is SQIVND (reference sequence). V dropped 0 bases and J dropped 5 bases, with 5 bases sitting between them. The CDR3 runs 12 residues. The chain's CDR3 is CASSIDRHEQYF. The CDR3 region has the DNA TGTGCCAGTAGTATAGATCGCCACGAGCAGTACTTC.

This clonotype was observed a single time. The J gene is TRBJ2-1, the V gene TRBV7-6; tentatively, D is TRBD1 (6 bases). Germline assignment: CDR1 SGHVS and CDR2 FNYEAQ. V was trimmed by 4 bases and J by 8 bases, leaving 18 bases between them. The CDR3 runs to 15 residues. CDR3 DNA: TGTGCCAGCAGCTCAGGGGTGGGTAGGTTCGATGAGCAGTTCTTC. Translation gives CASSSGVGRFDEQFF.

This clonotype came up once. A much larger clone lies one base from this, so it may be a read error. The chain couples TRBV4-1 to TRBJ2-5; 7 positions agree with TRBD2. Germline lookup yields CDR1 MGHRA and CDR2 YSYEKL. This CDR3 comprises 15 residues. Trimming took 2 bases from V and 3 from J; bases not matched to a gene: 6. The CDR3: CASSQSASGEETQYF. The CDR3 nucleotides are TGCGCCAGCAGCCAAAGTGCTAGCGGTGAAGAGACCCAGTACTTC.

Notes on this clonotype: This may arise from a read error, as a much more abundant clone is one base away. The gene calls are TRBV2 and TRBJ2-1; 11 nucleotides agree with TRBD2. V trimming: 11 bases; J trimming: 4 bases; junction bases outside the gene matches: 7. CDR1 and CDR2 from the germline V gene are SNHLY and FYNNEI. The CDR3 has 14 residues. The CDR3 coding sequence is TGTGCCTGGACCTTAGCGGGAGGGTACAATGAGCAGTTCTTC. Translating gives CAWTLAGGYNEQFF.

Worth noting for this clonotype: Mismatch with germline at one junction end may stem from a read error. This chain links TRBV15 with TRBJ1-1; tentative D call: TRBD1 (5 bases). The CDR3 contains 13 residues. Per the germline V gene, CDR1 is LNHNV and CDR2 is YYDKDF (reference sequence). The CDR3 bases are TGTGCCACCAGAAGAGATTACCGGGACCGAGCTTTATTT. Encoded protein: CATRRDYRDRALF.

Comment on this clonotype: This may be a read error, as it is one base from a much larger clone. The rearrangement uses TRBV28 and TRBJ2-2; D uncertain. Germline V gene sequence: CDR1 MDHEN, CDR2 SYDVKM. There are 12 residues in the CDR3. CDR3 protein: CARSFGTGELFF. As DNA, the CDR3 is TGTGCCAGAAGTTTCGGGACCGGGGAGCTGTTTTTT.

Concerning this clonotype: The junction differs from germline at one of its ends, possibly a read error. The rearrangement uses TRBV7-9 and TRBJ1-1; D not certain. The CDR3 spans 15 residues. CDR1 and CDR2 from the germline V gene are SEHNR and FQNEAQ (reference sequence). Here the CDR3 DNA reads TGTGCCAGCAGCTTTATGGCGATAGAGAACACTGGAGCTTTATTT. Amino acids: CASSFMAIENTGALF. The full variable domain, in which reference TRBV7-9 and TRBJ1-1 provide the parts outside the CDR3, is DTGVSQNPRHKITKRGQNVTFRCDPISEHNRLYWYRQTLGQGPEFLTYFQNEAQLEKSRLLSDRFSAERPKGSFSTLEIQRTEQGDSAMYLCASSFMAIENTGALFGQGTRLTVV.

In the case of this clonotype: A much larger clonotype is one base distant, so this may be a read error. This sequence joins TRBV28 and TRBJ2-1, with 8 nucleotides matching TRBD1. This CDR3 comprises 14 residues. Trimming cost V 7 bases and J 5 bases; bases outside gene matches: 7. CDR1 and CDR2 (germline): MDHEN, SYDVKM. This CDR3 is CASKGQETNNEQFF. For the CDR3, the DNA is TGTGCCAGCAAGGGACAGGAGACCAACAATGAGCAGTTCTTC. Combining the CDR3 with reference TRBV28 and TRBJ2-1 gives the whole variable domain DVKVTQSSRYLVKRTGEKVFLECVQDMDHENMFWYRQDPGLGLRLIYFSYDVKMKEKGDIPEGYSVSREKKERFSLILESASTNQTSMYLCASKGQETNNEQFFGPGTRLTVL.

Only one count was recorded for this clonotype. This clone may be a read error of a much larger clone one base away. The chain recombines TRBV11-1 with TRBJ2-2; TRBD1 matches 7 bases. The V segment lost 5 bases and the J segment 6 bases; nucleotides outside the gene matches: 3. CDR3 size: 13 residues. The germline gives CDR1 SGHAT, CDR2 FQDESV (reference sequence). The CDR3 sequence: CASSPTGPGELFF. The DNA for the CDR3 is TGTGCCAGCAGCCCGACAGGGCCCGGGGAGCTGTTTTTT.

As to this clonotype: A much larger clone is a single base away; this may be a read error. The CDR3 bases are TGTGCCAGCAGTCAATATACAGGGATTAATGAAAAACTGTTTTTT. Amino acids: CASSQYTGINEKLFF. The chain uses TRBV25-1 and TRBJ1-4; possible D gene TRBD1, 6 bases. The germline V gene encodes CDR1 MGHDK and CDR2 SYGVNS. The CDR3 has 15 residues.

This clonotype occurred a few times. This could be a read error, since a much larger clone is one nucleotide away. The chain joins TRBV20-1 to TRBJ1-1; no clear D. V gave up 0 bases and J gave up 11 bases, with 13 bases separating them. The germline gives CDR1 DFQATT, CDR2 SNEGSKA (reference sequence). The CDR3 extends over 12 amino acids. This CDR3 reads CSARDLKAPAFF. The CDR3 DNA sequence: TGCAGTGCTAGAGATCTTAAGGCCCCGGCTTTCTTT.